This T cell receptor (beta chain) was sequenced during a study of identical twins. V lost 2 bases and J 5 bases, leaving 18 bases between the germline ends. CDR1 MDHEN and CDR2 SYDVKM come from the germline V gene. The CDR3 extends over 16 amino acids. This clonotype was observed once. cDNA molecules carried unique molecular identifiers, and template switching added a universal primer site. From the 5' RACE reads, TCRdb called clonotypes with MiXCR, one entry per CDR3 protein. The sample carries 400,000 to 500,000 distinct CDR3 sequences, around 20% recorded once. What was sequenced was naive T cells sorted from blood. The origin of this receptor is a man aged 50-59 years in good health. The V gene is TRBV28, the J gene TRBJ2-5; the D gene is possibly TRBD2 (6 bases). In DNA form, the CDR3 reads TGTGCCAGCAGTTTAGGACCGGGACTCCTTGCGGAGACCCAGTACTTC. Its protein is CASSLGPGLLAETQYF.